This TCR beta chain was sequenced during a study of T cells expressing NK-cell markers. TCRdb re-called the 5' RACE reads; one entry per CDR3 protein, DNA not given. This sample carries 350,000 to 400,000 distinct CDR3 sequences, with roughly a tenth going to the ten biggest clones. The specimen sequenced was blood T cells: a sorted CD56 or NKG2C T cell subset, CD4+ or CD8+ T cells, or bulk PBMC T cells (not recorded which). The source of this sequence is a woman in her fifties or sixties in good health.

The CDR3 loop is CASSQAGITDTQYF. The chain joins TRBV4-1 to TRBJ2-3. This CDR3 has 14 residues. CDR1 is MGHRA and CDR2 is YSYEKL in the germline V gene.